These 14 T cell receptor beta chains came from one sample sequenced in a study of T cells in Graves' hyperthyroidism and ophthalmopathy. There were TCR beta CDR3 regions amplified from RNA transcripts. The HTBI set primed first-round TCR CDR3 RT-PCR. Via MiXCR, TCRdb re-called the multiplex PCR reads, giving one row per CDR3 protein. The sample has around 450,000 distinct CDR3 sequences; approximately 14% are singletons. What was sequenced was blood. The receptors here all came from a woman younger than 35 with Graves' hyperthyroidism.

The chain couples TRBV11-2 to TRBJ1-1, with D hard to call. This CDR3 contains 14 residues. Germline CDR1 reads SGHAT; CDR2 reads FQNNGV. Trimming removed 0 bases at V and 1 base at J, with 6 bases between. The CDR3 spells CASSLEHWNTEAFF. The CDR3 coding sequence is TGTGCCAGCAGCTTAGAACACTGGAACACTGAAGCTTTCTTT.

The CDR3 DNA reads as TGTGCCAGCAGCGTAGCAGCGGGAGGGCTCGGTGAGCAGTTCTTC. Translation: CASSVAAGGLGEQFF. The chain joins TRBV9 to TRBJ2-1, with 10 bases fitting TRBD2. Trimming cost V 0 bases and J 9 bases; bases outside gene matches: 6. This CDR3 is 15 amino acids long. CDR1 is SGDLS and CDR2 is YYNGEE in the germline V gene.

This clonotype was counted many times. This chain joins TRBV12-3 or TRBV12-4 and TRBJ2-3; 10 nucleotides line up with TRBD1. V was pared by 6 bases and J by 2 bases, with 5 bases of the junction left unmatched. This CDR3 contains 15 residues. The CDR3 DNA reads as TGTGCCAGCAGCCCGGGACAGGGGCTCACAGATACGCAGTATTTT. Translation gives CASSPGQGLTDTQYF.

This clonotype was detected only a few times. The chain joins TRBV7-9 to TRBJ2-3; TRBD2 aligns across 8 bases. V lost 5 bases and J lost 1; bases outside the gene matches: 8. This CDR3 has 16 amino acids. CDR1 is SEHNR and CDR2 is FQNEAQ in the germline V gene (reference sequence). Here the CDR3 reads CASSPPGGRRTDTQYF. In DNA, the CDR3 is TGTGCCAGCAGCCCCCCGGGGGGGCGACGCACAGATACGCAGTATTTT.

In this sample, this clonotype turned up a few times. V usage is TRBV12-3 or TRBV12-4 and J usage is TRBJ1-5; 7 bases line up with TRBD1. This CDR3 is built from 13 residues. J gave up 6 bases and V 4 bases, and 3 bases lay outside the gene matches. Here the CDR3 reads CASSSRDSQPQHF. CDR3 nucleotides: TGTGCCAGCAGTTCCCGGGACAGTCAGCCCCAGCATTTT.

This clonotype was recorded many times. This chain uses TRBV6-1 with TRBJ1-5; possible D gene TRBD1, 6 bases. Germline-derived CDR1 and CDR2 are MNHNS and SASEGT. This CDR3 has 16 residues. The V gene lost 8 bases and the J gene lost 4 bases, with 21 bases spanning the gap. The CDR3 is CASQALGGLGNQPQHF. The CDR3 DNA is TGTGCCAGCCAAGCGTTGGGGGGCCTCGGGAATCAGCCCCAGCATTTT.

This clonotype showed up many times. This sequence joins TRBV28 and TRBJ1-1, with D perhaps matching TRBD1 (5 bases). Trimming left V 5 bases short and J 6 bases short, with 25 bases between. This CDR3 is 17 amino acids long. Germline V lookup: CDR1 MDHEN, CDR2 SYDVKM. Written as DNA, the CDR3 is TGTGCCAGCAGTAATACCCGACTTATGGGCCTCAGGGCTGAAGCTTTCTTT. This encodes CASSNTRLMGLRAEAFF.

This clonotype was detected ten times or more. The CDR3 sequence is CASSGTVYTEAFF. The CDR3 bases are TGTGCCAGCAGCGGGACAGTCTACACTGAAGCTTTCTTT. The chain links TRBV6-1 to TRBJ1-1, with TRBD1 matching 7 bases. This CDR3 is built from 13 residues. V lost 6 bases and J lost 3; bases outside the gene matches: 4. The germline V gene encodes CDR1 MNHNS and CDR2 SASEGT.

This clonotype was seen ten or more times. As DNA, the CDR3 is TGTGCCTCCGACCATGCCTACAATGAGCAGTTCTTC. The encoded protein is CASDHAYNEQFF. The rearrangement uses TRBV30 and TRBJ2-1, with D hard to call. Trimming took off 7 bases at V and 2 bases at J, with 9 bases between the two ends. Germline CDR1 and CDR2: GTSNPN and SVGIG (reference sequence). The CDR3 extends over 12 amino acids.

This clonotype has a count of ten or more. The CDR3 bases are TGTGCCAGCAGCTCGACAGGGGGCGGTCAGCCCCAGCATTTT. Residues: CASSSTGGGQPQHF. V usage is TRBV12-3 or TRBV12-4 and J usage is TRBJ1-5, with 10 bases identical to TRBD1. V lost 6 bases and J lost 6; bases outside the gene matches: 5. The CDR3 consists of 14 residues.

The sample holds many counts of this clonotype. J is TRBJ2-4 and V is TRBV28, with 8 bases matching TRBD2. Trimming at V came to 4 bases and at J to 3 bases, leaving 5 bases not matched to a gene. Germline CDR1 reads MDHEN; CDR2 reads SYDVKM. This CDR3 is 15 amino acids long. CDR3 sequence: CASSSSGGGKNIQYF. In nucleotides, the CDR3 is TGTGCCAGCAGTTCCAGCGGGGGCGGCAAAAACATTCAGTACTTC.

This chain connects TRBV20-1 to TRBJ1-5, with D unresolved. Germline V CDR1 and CDR2: DFQATT, SNEGSKA (reference sequence). The CDR3 has 13 amino acids. V was shortened by 4 bases and J by 0 bases, with 7 bases between the two germline ends. The CDR3 protein is CSAKKGSNQPQHF. Here the CDR3 DNA reads TGCAGTGCTAAGAAGGGTAGCAATCAGCCCCAGCATTTT.

The rearrangement uses TRBV20-1 and TRBJ2-4; no firm D call. This CDR3 is built from 15 residues. V lost 1 base and J lost 3, with 13 bases in between. Looked up from germline, CDR1 is DFQATT and CDR2 is SNEGSKA (reference sequence). The CDR3 region is CSARAGEEVKNIQYF. The DNA for the CDR3 is TGCAGTGCTAGAGCTGGGGAAGAAGTCAAAAACATTCAGTACTTC.

This clonotype was counted a few times. The CDR3 here is CASSIEPTGGGYTF. The CDR3 nucleotides read TGTGCCAGTAGTATAGAGCCGACAGGGGGCGGCTACACCTTC. The chain joins TRBV19 to TRBJ1-2, with 10 bases matching TRBD1. J was trimmed by 8 bases and V by 0 bases; bases with no gene match: 3. The CDR3 is made up of 14 amino acids. Germline V lookup: CDR1 LNHDA, CDR2 SQIVND (reference sequence).